A single sample is the source of the 3 T cell receptor beta chains below, sequenced in a study of blood T cell repertoires in COVID-19. Clones were read by immunoSEQ multiplex PCR, and TCRdb kept only the in-frame ones, dropping some. Here the sample spans roughly 150,000 clones, 70% to 90% being singletons. The sequenced sample consisted of peripheral blood. The receptors come from a man over 45 with acute or convalescent COVID-19.

V usage is TRBV6-6 and J usage is TRBJ1-4; the D gene is possibly TRBD1 (6 bases). CDR1 and CDR2 from the germline V gene are MNHNY and SVGAGI (reference sequence). CDR3 length equals 15 residues. V lost 4 bases and J lost 8, with 17 bases in between. As DNA, the CDR3 is TGTGCCAGCAGTTTATTCCAGGGGTACAACGAAAAACTGTTTTTT. It codes for CASSLFQGYNEKLFF.

The rearrangement links TRBV9 to TRBJ2-2; 11 nucleotides agree with TRBD2. The CDR3 has 16 residues. V lost 0 bases, J lost 4 bases, and 2 bases stayed unmatched. The germline V gene has CDR1 SGDLS and CDR2 YYNGEE. The CDR3 DNA follows: TGTGCCAGCAGCGTAGGCCTAGCGGGGGGCACCGGGGAGCTGTTTTTT. It encodes CASSVGLAGGTGELFF.

In nucleotides, the CDR3 is TGTGCCAGCAGTCCCTATAGGACAGGCACAGATACGCAGTATTTT. Translation gives CASSPYRTGTDTQYF. The chain has TRBV27 and TRBJ2-3; TRBD1 is a possible D gene (6 bases). The CDR3 consists of 15 residues. Germline assignment: CDR1 MNHEY and CDR2 SMNVEV (reference sequence). The ends were cut back, 5 bases at V and 1 base at J, with 13 bases in the middle.